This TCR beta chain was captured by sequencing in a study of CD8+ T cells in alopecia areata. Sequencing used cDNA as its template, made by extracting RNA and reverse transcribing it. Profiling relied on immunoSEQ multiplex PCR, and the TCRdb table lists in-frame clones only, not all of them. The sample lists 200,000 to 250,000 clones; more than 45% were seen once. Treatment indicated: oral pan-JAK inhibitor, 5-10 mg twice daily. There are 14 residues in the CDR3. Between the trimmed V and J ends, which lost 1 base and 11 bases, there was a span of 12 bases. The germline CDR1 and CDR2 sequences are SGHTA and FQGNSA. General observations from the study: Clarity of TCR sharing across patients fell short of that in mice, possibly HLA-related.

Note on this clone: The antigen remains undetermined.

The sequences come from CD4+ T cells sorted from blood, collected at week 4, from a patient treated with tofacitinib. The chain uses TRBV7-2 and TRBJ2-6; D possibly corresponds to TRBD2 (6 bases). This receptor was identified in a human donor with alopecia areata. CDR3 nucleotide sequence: TGTGCCAGCAGCTTAGTGAGCCGGGAGCACGTCCTGACTTTC. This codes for CASSLVSREHVLTF.